This T cell receptor (beta chain) was obtained from a study of blood T cell repertoires in COVID-19. At the level of the study: Researchers got acute and convalescent COVID-19 samples from the United States, Italy and Spain.

Clones were sequenced by immunoSEQ multiplex PCR, and TCRdb holds only the in-frame ones, with some missing. Of 150,000 to 200,000 clones in the sample, approximately 80% are singletons; the top ten hold over 4%. The CDR3 spans 15 residues. Deletions cut 6 bases from V and 7 bases from J, with 19 bases between. Germline-derived CDR1 and CDR2 are SGHTA and FQGNSA. Participants were placed into cohorts based on the clinical history they reported. The chain recombines TRBV7-2 with TRBJ2-1, with D tentatively TRBD1 (6 bases). The TCR comes from a man aged 65-85 years who had been exposed to COVID-19. Sequenced: PBMCs or T cells enriched from blood (not recorded which). CDR3: CASSRGGNKGNEQFF. CDR3 coding DNA: TGTGCCAGCAGTAGAGGGGGTAATAAGGGAAATGAGCAGTTCTTC.